This T cell receptor (beta chain) came from a study of T cell responses to AZD1222 COVID-19 vaccine. Findings and caveats of the study: There were repertoire samples only from the period after the peak T cell response.

A note on this clone: Its target is unknown.

The ends were cut back, 4 bases at V and 1 base at J, with 4 bases in the middle. This CDR3 spans 11 amino acids. The germline CDR1 and CDR2 sequences are GTSNPN and SVGIG (reference sequence). Only in-frame clones appear in the TCRdb table, and some are missing; sequencing was by immunoSEQ multiplex PCR. The profile covers about 72,000 clones, with 80% to 90% appearing a single time and less than 25% taken by the ten largest. The sequence was obtained from an adult in good health. The material was peripheral blood, obtained on day 0 of AZD1222 vaccination. V and J are TRBV30 and TRBJ1-1; D remains unclear. This CDR3 reads CAWMKNTEAFF. CDR3 DNA: TGTGCCTGGATGAAGAACACTGAAGCTTTCTTT.